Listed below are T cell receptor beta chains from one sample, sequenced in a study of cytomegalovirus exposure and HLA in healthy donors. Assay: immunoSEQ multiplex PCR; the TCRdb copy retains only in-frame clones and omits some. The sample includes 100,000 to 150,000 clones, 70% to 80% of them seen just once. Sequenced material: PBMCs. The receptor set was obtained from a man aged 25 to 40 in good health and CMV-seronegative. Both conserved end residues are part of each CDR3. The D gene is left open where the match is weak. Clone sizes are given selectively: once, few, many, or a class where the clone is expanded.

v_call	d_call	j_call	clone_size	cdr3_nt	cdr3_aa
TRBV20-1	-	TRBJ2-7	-	TGCAGTGCCCGGGGAGTTCGGGAGCAGTACTTC	CSARGVREQYF
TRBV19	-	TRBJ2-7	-	TGTGCCAGTAGTGCCTACTACGAGCAGTACTTC	CASSAYYEQYF
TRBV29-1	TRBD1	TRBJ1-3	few	TGCAGCGTTGACGCACAGGGGGAAATTGGAAACACCATATATTTT	CSVDAQGEIGNTIYF
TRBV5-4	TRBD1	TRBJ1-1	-	TGTGCCAGCAGTATAGGGGGCCGGGACACTGGAGCTTTCTTT	CASSIGGRDTGAFF
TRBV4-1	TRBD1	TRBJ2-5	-	TGCGCCAGCAGCCAAGATAACAGGGGAGAGACCCAGTACTTC	CASSQDNRGETQYF
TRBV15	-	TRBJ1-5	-	TGTGCCACCAGCAGAGATAGGGACAAAAATCAGCCCCAGCATTTT	CATSRDRDKNQPQHF
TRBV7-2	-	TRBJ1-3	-	TGTGCCAGCAGCTTACAGTCGGGCAGGGCTTCAGGAAACACCATATATTTT	CASSLQSGRASGNTIYF
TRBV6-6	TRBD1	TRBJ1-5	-	TGTGCCAGCAGTACTCAGGGGGATTACCAGCCCCAGCATTTT	CASSTQGDYQPQHF
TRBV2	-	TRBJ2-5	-	TGTGCCAGCAGCGAAGCCCCCGGGGAGACCCAGTACTTC	CASSEAPGETQYF
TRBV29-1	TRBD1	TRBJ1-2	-	TGCAGCGTTGGACAGGGGATTATTGACGATCGATATGGCTACACCTTC	CSVGQGIIDDRYGYTF
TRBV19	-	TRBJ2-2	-	TGTGCCAGTTCCAACGGGAGATCGTACACCGGGGAGCTGTTTTTT	CASSNGRSYTGELFF
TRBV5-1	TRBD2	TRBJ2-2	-	TGCGCCAGCAGCTTGACGAACCGGGAGGCCGGGGAGCTGTTTTTT	CASSLTNREAGELFF
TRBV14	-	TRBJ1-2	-	TGTGCCAGCAGTAGTCAGGGTGGCTATGGCTACACCTTC	CASSSQGGYGYTF
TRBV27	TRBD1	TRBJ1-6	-	TGTGCCAGCAGTTTATTACCGGGACAGGCGTTAGATTCACCCCTCCACTTT	CASSLLPGQALDSPLHF
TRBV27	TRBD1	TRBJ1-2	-	TGTGCCAGCAGGGACAGGGCAAACTATGGCTACACCTTC	CASRDRANYGYTF
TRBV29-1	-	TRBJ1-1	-	TGCAGCGCCTCAAGAGGGCCGAACACTGAAGCTTTCTTT	CSASRGPNTEAFF
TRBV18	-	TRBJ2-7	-	TGTGCCAGCTCACCATTACAGCAACCGCCCTACGAGCAGTACTTC	CASSPLQQPPYEQYF
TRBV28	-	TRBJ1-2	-	TGTGCCAGCAAACAGGGTGGATTGTGGGGCTACACCTTC	CASKQGGLWGYTF
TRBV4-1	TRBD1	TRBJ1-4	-	TGCGCCAGCAGCCAGCCCGGGACAGGGAGAACTAATGAAAAACTGTTTTTT	CASSQPGTGRTNEKLFF
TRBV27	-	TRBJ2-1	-	TGTGCCAGCAGAGGGAGTGAGCAGTTCTTC	CASRGSEQFF
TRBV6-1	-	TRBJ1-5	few	TGTGCCAGCAGTGAACCCGTGTGGGGAGGCAATCAGCCCCAGCATTTT	CASSEPVWGGNQPQHF
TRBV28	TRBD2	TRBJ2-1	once	TGTGCCAGCAGTCGGGGGGGCGGTTCTTACAATGAGCAGTTCTTC	CASSRGGGSYNEQFF
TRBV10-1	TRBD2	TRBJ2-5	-	TGCGCCAGCTCGGGAGGGCCGGAGACCCAGTACTTC	CASSGGPETQYF
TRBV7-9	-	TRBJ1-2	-	TGTGCCAGCAGCTTACCGAAACAGGTGCCCGAGACGTATGGCTACACCTTC	CASSLPKQVPETYGYTF
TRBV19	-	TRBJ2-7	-	TGTGCCAGTAATTGGGGGCGATACGAGCAGTACTTC	CASNWGRYEQYF
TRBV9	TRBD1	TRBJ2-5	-	TGTGCCAGCAGCGTGACAGGGGGGATCGAGACCCAGTACTTC	CASSVTGGIETQYF
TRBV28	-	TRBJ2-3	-	TGTGCCAGCGGCCGTGGGATCCACTCCACAGGTACGCAGTATTTT	CASGRGIHSTGTQYF
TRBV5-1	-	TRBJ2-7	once	TGCGCCAGCAGCTTGGGCAGGAACCAAAACGAGCAGTACTTC	CASSLGRNQNEQYF
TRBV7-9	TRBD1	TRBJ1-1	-	TGTGCCAGCAGCTTTGTACAGGGGGCTTTTGAAGCTTTCTTT	CASSFVQGAFEAFF
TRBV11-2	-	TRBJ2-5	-	TGTGCCAGCAGCTTAAGGGCAGGGGCAGGAGAGACCCAGTACTTC	CASSLRAGAGETQYF
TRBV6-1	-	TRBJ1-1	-	TGTGCCAGCAAGTGGACAGAAGCTTTCTTT	CASKWTEAFF
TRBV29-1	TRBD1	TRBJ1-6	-	TGCAGCGTTGCTGAGACAGGGGTTTCACCCCTCCACTTT	CSVAETGVSPLHF
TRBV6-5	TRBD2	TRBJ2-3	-	TGTGCCAGCAGCCTCAGCGGGAGTAAAACAGATACGCAGTATTTT	CASSLSGSKTDTQYF
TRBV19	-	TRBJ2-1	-	TGTGCCAGTAGTATAGGTGGAGGCAATGAGCAGTTCTTC	CASSIGGGNEQFF
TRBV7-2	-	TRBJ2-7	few	TGTGCCAGCAGCTTAACCCCAGCGCCAAGCTCCTACGAGCAGTACTTC	CASSLTPAPSSYEQYF
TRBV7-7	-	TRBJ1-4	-	TGTGCCAGCGGGCGGACTGCCGGCGCGAAACTGTTTTTT	CASGRTAGAKLFF
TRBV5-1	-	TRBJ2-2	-	TGCGCCAGCAGCTTAGTGACACCCGGGGAGCTGTTTTTT	CASSLVTPGELFF
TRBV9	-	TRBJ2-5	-	TGTGCCAGCAGCGTAGAAGGGGTAGAGACCCAGTACTTC	CASSVEGVETQYF
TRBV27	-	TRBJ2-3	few	TGTGCCAGCAGTTTAGCGGAGACCCAAAGCTACACAGATACGCAGTATTTT	CASSLAETQSYTDTQYF
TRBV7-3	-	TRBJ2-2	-	TGTGCCAGCAGCTTAACGCGGGGAGCCGGGGAGCTGTTTTTT	CASSLTRGAGELFF
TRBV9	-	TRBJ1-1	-	TGTGCCAGCAGCGTAGGAGGGGGTGTCACTGAAGCTTTCTTT	CASSVGGGVTEAFF